Listed below are T cell receptor beta chains from one sample, sequenced in a study of T cell repertoires in cytomegalovirus infection. TCRdb reprocessed the reads with MiXCR, giving one entry per CDR3 protein. The sample carries about 150,000 distinct CDR3 sequences, 17% recorded once. Sequencing was carried out using CD8+ T cells from PBMCs. The receptors here all came from a human donor in good health (CMV status not recorded). Some clones in this sample may be carry-over from other donors' samples. The CDR3 runs from the conserved cysteine through the conserved F or W. D genes are given only for firm matches. For some rows the clone size is stated as once, few or many, or as a class when expanded; others skip it.

D	J	size	V	CDR3	DNA
-	TRBJ2-2	few	TRBV29-1	CSVEGGYTGELFF	TGCAGCGTTGAAGGGGGATACACCGGGGAGCTGTTTTTT
TRBD2	TRBJ2-1	few	TRBV6-1	CASSLRTSGSPINEQFF	TGTGCCAGCAGTCTCCGGACTAGCGGGAGCCCTATTAATGAGCAGTTCTTC
-	TRBJ1-1	many	TRBV29-1	CSTEGAFF	TGCAGCACGGAAGGAGCTTTCTTT
-	TRBJ2-7	many	TRBV7-2	CASSFGVTGSYEQYF	TGTGCCAGCAGCTTTGGGGTGACAGGCTCCTACGAGCAGTACTTC
-	TRBJ1-6	-	TRBV7-2	CASSFAKQGKSPLHF	TGTGCCAGCAGCTTCGCGAAACAGGGTAAATCACCCCTCCACTTT
-	TRBJ2-2	few	TRBV11-2	CASSSPVRGKPGELFF	TGTGCCAGCAGCTCCCCCGTAAGGGGAAAACCCGGGGAGCTGTTTTTT
TRBD2	TRBJ2-1	-	TRBV10-3	CASSRLAGENEQFF	TGTGCCTCGAGCAGACTAGCGGGAGAGAATGAGCAGTTCTTC
TRBD2	TRBJ2-1	-	TRBV29-1	CSVELAGGNEQFF	TGCAGCGTTGAGCTAGCGGGGGGCAATGAGCAGTTCTTC
TRBD1	TRBJ1-1	-	TRBV14	CASSLETGGYSENTEAFF	TGTGCCAGCAGCCTTGAGACAGGGGGCTATTCGGAGAATACTGAAGCTTTCTTT
TRBD2	TRBJ2-1	-	TRBV6-2/TRBV6-3	CASSLERGGRGEQFF	TGTGCCAGCAGTTTGGAGCGGGGGGGCCGGGGTGAGCAGTTCTTC
-	TRBJ2-7	few	TRBV7-9	CASSSSSEQYF	TGTGCCAGCAGTTCAAGCTCCGAGCAGTACTTC
-	TRBJ2-7	few	TRBV13	CASSASSYEQYF	TGTGCCAGCAGCGCTAGCTCCTACGAGCAGTACTTC
TRBD1	TRBJ1-2	few	TRBV29-1	CSVEIPGRGEYGYTF	TGCAGCGTTGAAATCCCGGGCAGGGGGGAGTATGGCTACACCTTC
TRBD2	TRBJ2-1	-	TRBV10-3	CAISESGLAVLSYNEQFF	TGTGCCATCAGTGAGTCGGGACTAGCGGTCCTCTCCTACAATGAGCAGTTCTTC
TRBD1	TRBJ1-6	-	TRBV25-1	CATSTTGSNSPLHF	TGTGCCACCTCGACGACAGGGTCTAATTCACCCCTCCACTTT
-	TRBJ1-5	-	TRBV12-3/TRBV12-4	CASSLSGPQPQHF	TGTGCCAGCAGTTTGTCAGGGCCTCAGCCCCAGCATTTT
-	TRBJ1-2	-	TRBV7-2	CASSSLRDTYGYTF	TGTGCCAGCAGCTCCCTCCGGGACACCTATGGCTACACCTTC
-	TRBJ1-6	-	TRBV28	CASIPGALRNSPLHF	TGTGCCAGCATTCCCGGAGCCCTCAGGAATTCACCCCTCCACTTT
-	TRBJ2-5	-	TRBV7-9	CASSFRAPEETQYF	TGTGCCAGCAGCTTCAGGGCTCCAGAAGAGACCCAGTACTTC
-	TRBJ2-5	few	TRBV7-9	CASSLVQAGETQYF	TGTGCCAGCAGCTTAGTACAGGCCGGCGAGACCCAGTACTTC
TRBD2	TRBJ2-3	few	TRBV12-3/TRBV12-4	CASSPPGTRTDTQYF	TGTGCCAGCAGTCCCCCCGGGACTAGGACAGATACGCAGTATTTT
-	TRBJ2-1	few	TRBV29-1	CSTKSGHNEQFF	TGCAGCACCAAATCTGGCCACAATGAGCAGTTCTTC
-	TRBJ1-1	-	TRBV29-1	CSVEFRQHTEAFF	TGCAGCGTAGAGTTCAGGCAGCACACTGAAGCTTTCTTT
TRBD2	TRBJ2-5	few	TRBV7-6	CASSLLAGSKETQYF	TGTGCCAGCAGCTTGCTAGCGGGATCCAAAGAGACCCAGTACTTC
-	TRBJ2-4	few	TRBV14	CASSLRDGWGARNIQYF	TGTGCCAGCAGCCTCCGGGACGGCTGGGGGGCACGAAACATTCAGTACTTC
-	TRBJ2-3	-	TRBV7-6	CASSLAGGFTDTQYF	TGTGCCAGCAGCTTAGCGGGGGGATTCACAGATACGCAGTATTTT
-	TRBJ1-1	-	TRBV7-6	CASSLGGLSTEAFF	TGTGCCAGCAGCTTAGGGGGGCTGAGCACTGAAGCTTTCTTT
TRBD1	TRBJ2-1	few	TRBV7-6	CASSLRGQGPYNEQFF	TGTGCCAGCAGCTTAAGAGGACAGGGGCCATACAATGAGCAGTTCTTC
TRBD2	TRBJ2-1	-	TRBV7-6	CASSPRLAGVDEQFF	TGTGCCAGCAGCCCCAGACTAGCGGGGGTGGATGAGCAGTTCTTC